The 23 T cell receptor beta chains reported below all come from one sample, sequenced in a study of cytomegalovirus exposure and HLA in healthy donors (dated by TCRdb to the late 2010s). Library creation used the immunoSEQ multiplex PCR assay. For the multiplex PCR, a mixture combining 60 forward primers for TCR Vbeta segments and 13 reverse primers for TCR Jbeta segments was used. As stored in TCRdb, this immuneACCESS dataset retains in-frame rearrangements with V and J assigned. A fraction of the clones does not appear; measured against another copy, unresolved V genes explain less than half of the discrepancy, and the remainder lacks a known reason. The sample records 95,000 to 100,000 clones, approximately 77% of which are singletons. The ten largest account for approximately 8% of the sample. The sequenced sample consisted of PBMCs. The receptor set was obtained from a female donor in good health and CMV-seronegative.

This clone was counted at least ten times. The V call is TRBV7-6, the J call TRBJ2-7; 9 bases fit TRBD2. The CDR3 spans 14 residues. Germline values: CDR1 SGHVS, CDR2 FNYEAQ. Trimming took 4 bases from V and 4 from J; bases not matched to a gene: 5. CDR3 in DNA: TGTGCCAGCAGCTCTTTAGCGGGAGTGTACGAGCAGTACTTC. It specifies CASSSLAGVYEQYF.

The J gene is TRBJ1-1, the V gene TRBV18; no clear D gene. CDR1 and CDR2 from the germline V gene are KGHSH and LQKENI. Trimming took 3 bases from V and 1 from J, leaving 15 bases between them. This CDR3 is built from 16 residues. The CDR3 here is CASSPTLVTGNTEAFF. The CDR3 DNA follows: TGTGCCAGCTCACCTACCCTCGTCACGGGGAACACTGAAGCTTTCTTT.

V and J are TRBV7-2 and TRBJ1-2; weak D call: TRBD1 (5 bases). Between the trimmed V and J ends, which lost 4 bases and 12 bases, there was a span of 21 bases. Germline values: CDR1 SGHTA, CDR2 FQGNSA. CDR3 size: 14 residues. The CDR3 protein is CASSSTRGPERNTF. CDR3 in DNA: TGTGCCAGCAGCTCTACAAGGGGTCCTGAGAGAAACACCTTC. Full variable domain (remainder filled in from reference TRBV7-2 and TRBJ1-2): GAGVSQSPSNKVTEKGKDVELRCDPISGHTALYWYRQSLGQGLEFLIYFQGNSAPDKSGLPSDRFSAERTGGSVSTLTIQRTQQEDSAVYLCASSSTRGPERNTFGSGTRLTVV.

This chain uses TRBV6-5 with TRBJ2-7, with unresolved D. CDR1 and CDR2 from the germline V gene are MNHEY and SVGAGI. The CDR3 is 12 residues long. Trimming pared 5 bases from V and 4 bases from J, leaving 9 bases between. The CDR3 nucleotides read TGTGCCAGCAGTCTCGACGGGTACGAGCAGTACTTC. Translated: CASSLDGYEQYF.

This clone was counted a single time. This sequence joins TRBV6-5 and TRBJ2-1; 9 bases are a match to TRBD1. Trimming cost V 6 bases and J 4 bases; bases outside gene matches: 4. This CDR3 region has 14 residues. Per germline, CDR1 MNHEY and CDR2 SVGAGI. CDR3 nucleotides: TGTGCCAGCAGCCCCGGGACAGGGTACAATGAGCAGTTCTTC. Translating it yields CASSPGTGYNEQFF.

This clone was picked up a small number of times. This chain connects TRBV5-4 to TRBJ1-5; 8 positions match TRBD1. This CDR3 region has 16 residues. The ends lost 5 bases at V and 3 bases at J; junction bases unmatched: 10. The V gene's germline CDR1 is SGHNT and CDR2 YYREEE (reference sequence). The CDR3 protein is CASSTKGQGHNQPQHF. The CDR3 DNA is TGTGCCAGCAGTACGAAAGGACAGGGCCACAATCAGCCCCAGCATTTT.

This sequence joins TRBV10-3 and TRBJ2-7, with 9 positions matching TRBD1. CDR1 and CDR2 (germline): ENHRY, SYGVKD. V shed 2 bases, J shed 4 bases, and the junction held 3 bases outside the gene matches. The CDR3 has 14 residues. The CDR3 here is CAISERGTGYEQYF. CDR3 bases: TGTGCCATCAGTGAGAGAGGGACAGGGTACGAGCAGTACTTC.

The gene calls are TRBV7-2 and TRBJ1-1; TRBD1 might be the D (5 bases). V lost 1 base and J 11 bases, leaving 14 bases between the germline ends. In germline, CDR1 is SGHTA, CDR2 FQGNSA. CDR3 length: 13 residues. The CDR3 protein is CASSLERGRDAFF. DNA of the CDR3: TGTGCCAGCAGCTTAGAAAGGGGCAGGGATGCTTTCTTT.

The chain employs TRBV5-1 and TRBJ1-2, with a tentative D call TRBD1 (6 bases). Germline lookup yields CDR1 SGHRS and CDR2 YFSETQ. There are 14 residues in the CDR3. Trimming stripped 4 bases from V and 2 bases from J, with 12 bases between. Written as DNA, the CDR3 is TGCGCCAGCAGCCGCGAGGGGGACAACTATGGCTACACCTTC. Protein sequence: CASSREGDNYGYTF.

J is TRBJ1-1 and V is TRBV10-2, with TRBD1 as a possible D gene (5 bases). CDR1 is WSHSY and CDR2 is SAAADI in the germline V gene. V gave up 3 bases and J gave up 5 bases, with 16 bases separating them. This CDR3 region has 15 residues. The CDR3 reads CASSDKALGGTEAFF. The CDR3 DNA sequence: TGCGCCAGCAGTGATAAGGCACTTGGGGGGACTGAAGCTTTCTTT.

Concerning this clone itself: Germline and junction disagree at one end, which may indicate a read error. The chain recombines TRBV7-9 with TRBJ1-4, with D perhaps matching TRBD1 (6 bases). This CDR3 is built from 14 residues. CDR1 and CDR2 (germline): SEHNR, FQNEAQ (reference sequence). CDR3 DNA: TGTTCCAGCCTACTGGACAGAGGGAGCGAAAAACTGTTTTTT. Translating gives CSSLLDRGSEKLFF.

The chain has TRBV10-1 and TRBJ2-7, with a tentative D call TRBD2 (6 bases). Trimming pared 8 bases from V and 4 bases from J, leaving 18 bases between. Germline V gene lookup returns CDR1 WNHNN and CDR2 SYGVQD (reference sequence). CDR3 length: 14 amino acids. The CDR3 bases are TGCGCCAGCTCCTCTGGTGGGAGGCGGTACGAGCAGTACTTC. Amino acid sequence: CASSSGGRRYEQYF.

J is TRBJ1-3 and V is TRBV5-4, with no clear D. The V end lost 0 bases, the J end lost 0 bases, and 7 bases lay between the germline ends. Germline V CDR1 and CDR2: SGHNT, YYREEE (reference sequence). The CDR3 runs to 15 residues. The CDR3 loop reads CASSLDPNSGNTIYF. CDR3 bases: TGTGCCAGCAGCTTGGACCCTAACTCTGGAAACACCATATATTTT.

This clone has a single count. This chain joins TRBV5-1 and TRBJ2-3; 15 bases map to TRBD2. Unmatched junction bases numbered 7, after V lost 3 bases and J lost 8 bases. The length of the CDR3 is 16 residues. Germline V gene sequence: CDR1 SGHRS, CDR2 YFSETQ. This chain's CDR3 is CASSSLGLAGGRTQYF. The CDR3 region has the DNA TGCGCCAGCAGCTCTTTAGGACTAGCGGGGGGGCGTACGCAGTATTTT.

This chain joins TRBV18 and TRBJ1-5; D gene uncertain. Germline V gene data show CDR1 as KGHSH and CDR2 as LQKENI. CDR3 length: 16 residues. Trimming stripped 0 bases from V and 4 bases from J, with 13 bases between. The chain's CDR3 is CASSPPGLEGNQPQHF. The CDR3 region has the DNA TGTGCCAGCTCACCACCGGGGTTGGAGGGTAATCAGCCCCAGCATTTT.

This sequence joins TRBV18 and TRBJ2-1; 10 nucleotides line up with TRBD1. This CDR3 has 16 amino acids. Germline CDR1 KGHSH, CDR2 LQKENI. Unmatched junction bases numbered 10, after V lost 6 bases and J lost 5 bases. CDR3 residues: CASSQIPGQGHNEQFF. The CDR3 region has the DNA TGTGCCAGCTCGCAAATACCGGGACAGGGGCACAATGAGCAGTTCTTC.

The chain carries TRBV5-5 and TRBJ1-1, with 7 bases aligning to TRBD1. With 4 bases clipped from V and 7 bases from J, the junction kept 13 bases outside the gene matches. This CDR3 is built from 15 residues. The V gene's germline CDR1 is SGHKS and CDR2 YYEKEE (reference sequence). The CDR3 spells CASSGKDREGDEAFF. CDR3 DNA: TGTGCCAGCAGCGGCAAAGACAGGGAAGGAGATGAAGCTTTCTTT.

This chain links TRBV6-1 with TRBJ1-2; 7 positions agree with TRBD1. With 10 bases clipped from V and 8 bases from J, the junction kept 16 bases outside the gene matches. The CDR3 consists of 14 residues. Germline V gene lookup returns CDR1 MNHNS and CDR2 SASEGT. The CDR3, as DNA: TGTGCCACCTACATGACAGGGTCCCTAAGGGGCTACACCTTC. Translating it yields CATYMTGSLRGYTF.

The chain couples TRBV5-1 to TRBJ2-6; D is unclear. From germline, CDR1 is SGHRS and CDR2 YFSETQ. Trimming took off 3 bases at V and 1 base at J, with 8 bases between the two ends. This CDR3 is 15 amino acids long. The CDR3 nucleotides read TGCGCCAGCAGCTCGATAGAATCTGGGGCCAACGTCCTGACTTTC. Its protein is CASSSIESGANVLTF.

This chain uses TRBV15 with TRBJ2-2; 9 bases agree with TRBD2. Germline V lookup: CDR1 LNHNV, CDR2 YYDKDF (reference sequence). Unmatched junction bases numbered 7, after V lost 4 bases and J lost 4 bases. CDR3 length: 16 residues. The CDR3 loop reads CATSTPGLAGTGELFF. CDR3 sequence (DNA): TGTGCCACCAGCACCCCGGGACTAGCAGGCACCGGGGAGCTGTTTTTT.

This clone was seen a few times. This chain uses TRBV18 with TRBJ1-2, with D maybe TRBD1 (6 bases). The CDR3 sequence is 13 residues long. Trimming took off 2 bases at V and 4 bases at J, with 8 bases between the two ends. Per germline, CDR1 KGHSH and CDR2 LQKENI. The CDR3 DNA reads as TGTGCCAGCTCACCAGAACAGGGCTATGGCTACACCTTC. The encoded protein is CASSPEQGYGYTF. The full variable domain, completed using reference TRBV18 and TRBJ1-2, is NAGVMQNPRHLVRRRGQEARLRCSPMKGHSHVYWYRQLPEEGLKFMVYLQKENIIDESGMPKERFSAEFPKEGPSILRIQQVVRGDSAAYFCASSPEQGYGYTFGSGTRLTVV.

This chain joins TRBV6-1 and TRBJ1-5; TRBD1 matches at 8 bases. Germline lookup yields CDR1 MNHNS and CDR2 SASEGT. The CDR3 has 15 residues. V was clipped by 4 bases and J by 6 bases; unmatched bases: 8. Here the CDR3 DNA reads TGTGCCAGCAGTGTTACAGGGGGTAGGGGTCAGCCCCAGCATTTT. Protein sequence: CASSVTGGRGQPQHF.

This chain joins TRBV28 and TRBJ1-6; D is unresolved. CDR1 is MDHEN and CDR2 is SYDVKM in the germline V gene. Trimming pared 5 bases from V and 13 bases from J, leaving 12 bases between. This CDR3 comprises 12 residues. CDR3 loop: CASSLPRVPLHF. The CDR3 DNA reads TGTGCCAGCAGTCTACCGAGGGTTCCCCTCCACTTT.